This entry describes one T cell receptor (beta chain). Its target is not known. The CDR3 runs 14 residues. V gave up 4 bases and J gave up 2 bases, with 11 bases separating them. Germline assignment: CDR1 WSHSY and CDR2 SAAADI. These data originate in a study of T-cell reconstitution after alpha-beta-depleted transplantation in children. Whole-study results and caveats: In patients about two months after transplant, alpha-beta T cells reportedly arose from several hundred expanded graft clones. Newly produced T cells mostly provided counts and TCRbeta diversity after one year, as hyperexpanded clones declined. Several patients had high TCRbeta diversity at day 60; it came from surviving recipient T cells and thymic progenitors.

TCRbeta library construction was performed incorporating unique molecular identifiers. MiXCR, applied by TCRdb to the PCR reads, yields one record per CDR3 protein. The sample has around 100,000 distinct CDR3 sequences; 7% to 8% are singletons. This sequence originates from a boy aged 2-9 years with acute lymphoblastic leukemia, due to receive a stem cell transplant. The rearrangement links TRBV10-2 to TRBJ2-5; D is tentatively TRBD1 or TRBD2 (5 bases each). Sequencing used PBMCs, obtained before TCRalphabeta/CD19-depleted stem cell transplant. The CDR3 spells CASSGGTVQETQYF. Here the CDR3 DNA reads TGCGCCAGCAGTGGGGGGACGGTACAAGAGACCCAGTACTTC.